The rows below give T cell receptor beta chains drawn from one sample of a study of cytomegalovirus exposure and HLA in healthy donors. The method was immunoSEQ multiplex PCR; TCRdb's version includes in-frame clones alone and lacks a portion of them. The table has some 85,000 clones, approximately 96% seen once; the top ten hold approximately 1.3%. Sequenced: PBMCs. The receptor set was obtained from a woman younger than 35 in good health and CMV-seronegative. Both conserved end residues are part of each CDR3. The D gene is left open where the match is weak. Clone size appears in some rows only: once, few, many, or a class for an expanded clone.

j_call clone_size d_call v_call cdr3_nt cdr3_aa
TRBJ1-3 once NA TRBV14 TGTGCCAGCAGCCAAGATCGGGGGGGAAACACCATATATTTT CASSQDRGGNTIYF
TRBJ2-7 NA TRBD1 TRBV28 TGTGCCAGCAGTTTAACAGGGGTGAACTACGAGCAGTACTTC CASSLTGVNYEQYF
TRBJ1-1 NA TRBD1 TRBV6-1 TGTGCCAGCAGTGAACCGGGACAGGGTAGGTGGACTGAAGCTTTCTTT CASSEPGQGRWTEAFF
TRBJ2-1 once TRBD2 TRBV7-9 TGTGCCAGCTCCGGGGGGGGCAGTGAGCAGTTCTTC CASSGGGSEQFF
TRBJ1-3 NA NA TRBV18 TGTGCCAGCTCACCACCTGGCAGGCCAAACACCATATATTTT CASSPPGRPNTIYF
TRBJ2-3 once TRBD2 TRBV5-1 TGCGCCAGCAAAATGACTAGCGGGATCACAGATACGCAGTATTTT CASKMTSGITDTQYF
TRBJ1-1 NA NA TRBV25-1 TGTGCCAGCGGACAACCAAACACTGAAGCTTTCTTT CASGQPNTEAFF
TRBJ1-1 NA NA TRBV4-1 TGCGCCAGCAGCCAAGACGCGCAGCCCGCCTTAGCCGACCGTCCAAACACTGAAGCTTTCTTT CASSQDAQPALADRPNTEAFF
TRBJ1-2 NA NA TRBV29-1 TGCAGCGGGGGGCAGGAAAACTATGGCTACACCTTC CSGGQENYGYTF
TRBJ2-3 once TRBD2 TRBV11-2 TGTGCCAGCAGCGGTCGAACTAGCGGGAGAGCTGCAGATACGCAGTATTTT CASSGRTSGRAADTQYF
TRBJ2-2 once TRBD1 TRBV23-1 TGCGCCAGCAGTCAATCCAGGGGGGACAGGGGGTCGGGAAGTTTCACCGGGGAGCTGTTTTTT CASSQSRGDRGSGSFTGELFF
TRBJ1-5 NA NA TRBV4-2 TGTGCCAGCAGCCAAGTCTTAGGGGGTCAGCCCCAGCATTTT CASSQVLGGQPQHF
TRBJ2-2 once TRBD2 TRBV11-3 TGTGCCAGCAGCTCGAGGCTAGCGGGAGGCCGAACCGGGGAGCTGTTTTTT CASSSRLAGGRTGELFF
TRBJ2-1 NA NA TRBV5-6 TGTGCCAGCAGCGAGATGAGGTTGGGGGGGAGGGGGAATGAGCAGTTCTTC CASSEMRLGGRGNEQFF
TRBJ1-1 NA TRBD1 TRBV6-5 TGTGCCAGCAGTTACTCTGGGGACAGCCCGCCGAGTGCTTTCTTT CASSYSGDSPPSAFF
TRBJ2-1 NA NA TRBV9 TGTGCCAGCAGCGTATTTGGGGGCCCCCTCAATGAGCAGTTCTTC CASSVFGGPLNEQFF
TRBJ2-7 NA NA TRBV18 TGTGCCAGCTCACCACTCGGGCCTAGCTCCGAGCAGTACTTC CASSPLGPSSEQYF
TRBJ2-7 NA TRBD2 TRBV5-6 TGTGCCAGCAGCTTGGGGACTAGCGGATCAGGCGCGCGCGAGCAGTACTTC CASSLGTSGSGAREQYF
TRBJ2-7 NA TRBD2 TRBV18 TGTGCCAGCTCACCACCCATGCGGGAGAACGACGAGCAGTACTTC CASSPPMRENDEQYF
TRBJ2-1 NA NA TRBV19 TGTGCCAGTCGTAAACAGGGACCTTTTACCATGAATGAGCAGTTCTTC CASRKQGPFTMNEQFF
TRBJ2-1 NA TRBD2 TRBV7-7 TGTGCCAGCAGCTTCCTCCCGGGACTAGAGCAGTTCTTC CASSFLPGLEQFF
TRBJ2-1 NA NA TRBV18 TGTGCCAGCTCACGCGGGACTTATACCTACAATGAGCAGTTCTTC CASSRGTYTYNEQFF
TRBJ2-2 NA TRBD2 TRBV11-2 TGTGCCAGCAGCTTAGAGACTAGCGCAAACACCGGGGAGCTGTTTTTT CASSLETSANTGELFF
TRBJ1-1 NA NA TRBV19 TGTGCCAGTAGTAAGGGACACCCCGGGAACACTGAAGCTTTCTTT CASSKGHPGNTEAFF
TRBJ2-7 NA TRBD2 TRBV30 TGTGCCTGGAGTGTGGGCGGGAGCTCCTACGAGCAGTACTTC CAWSVGGSSYEQYF
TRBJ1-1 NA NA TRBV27 TGTGCCAGCACCTCGTGGGGGGGGAACACTGAAGCTTTCTTT CASTSWGGNTEAFF
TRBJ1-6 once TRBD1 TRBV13 TGTGCCAGCAGCCAAACCCAAGGGGGCAGTAATTCACCCCTCCACTTT CASSQTQGGSNSPLHF
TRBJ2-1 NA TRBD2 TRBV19 TGTGCCAGTAGTATAGGACTAGCGGGGGGTTCCTACAATGAGCAGTTCTTC CASSIGLAGGSYNEQFF
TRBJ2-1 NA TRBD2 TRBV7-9 TGTGCCAGCAGCCGGGACTACCTCTCCTACAATGAGCAGTTCTTC CASSRDYLSYNEQFF
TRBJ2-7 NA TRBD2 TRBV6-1 TGTGCCTGTCAGCGGGAGATCCCTTACGAGCAGTACTTC CACQREIPYEQYF
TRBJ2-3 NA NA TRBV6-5 TGTGCCAGCAGTTTGTACGGCGGCCCTAGCACAGATACGCAGTATTTT CASSLYGGPSTDTQYF
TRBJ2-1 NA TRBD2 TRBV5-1 TGCGCCACCCAGGGACTACACAATGAGCAGTTCTTC CATQGLHNEQFF
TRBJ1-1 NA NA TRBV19 TGTGCCAGTAGTATAACACAGGGCCCATACACTGAAGCTTTCTTT CASSITQGPYTEAFF
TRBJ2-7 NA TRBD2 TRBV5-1 TGCGCCAGCAGCTTGTCCGTCCTTAGCGGGAGGGCCGAGCAGTACTTC CASSLSVLSGRAEQYF
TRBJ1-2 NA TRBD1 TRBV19 TGTGCCAGTAGTCTGGGACAGTCGAACTATGGCTACACCTTC CASSLGQSNYGYTF
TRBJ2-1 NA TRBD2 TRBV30 TGTGCCTGGAGTTGGGGAAGCGGGAGAAACTACAATGAGCAGTTCTTC CAWSWGSGRNYNEQFF
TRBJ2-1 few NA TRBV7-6 TGTGCCAGCAGCTTAGTGTTCGATGAGCAGTTCTTC CASSLVFDEQFF
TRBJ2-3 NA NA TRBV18 TGTGCCAGCTCACCTAACACAGATACGCAGTATTTT CASSPNTDTQYF
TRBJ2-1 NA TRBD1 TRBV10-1 TGCGCCAGCAGCACAGGGGTATACAATGAGCAGTTCTTC CASSTGVYNEQFF
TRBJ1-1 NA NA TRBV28 TGTGCCAGCAGTTTAGGGAGGGGCGCCTGGAACACTGAAGCTTTCTTT CASSLGRGAWNTEAFF
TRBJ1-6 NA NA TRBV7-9 TGTGCCAGCGGTGGTGCGGGGGCCGGATCACCCCTCCACTTT CASGGAGAGSPLHF
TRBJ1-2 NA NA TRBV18 TGTGCCAGCTCAACCACGGACAAGTTCAGGGATGGCTACACCTTC CASSTTDKFRDGYTF